This T cell receptor (beta chain) was captured by sequencing in a study of response to subunit inactivated influenza vaccine. Study-level findings and limits: Few new T cells, the authors suggested, are recruited by each seasonal influenza vaccination.

This clonotype has ten or more counts. Its antigen is still unknown. TCRdb re-derived calls from the RT-PCR reads in MiXCR, one entry per CDR3 protein. Altogether about 150,000 distinct CDR3 sequences are present, about 10% being singletons, with the ten largest covering about a third. In germline, CDR1 is DFQATT, CDR2 SNEGSKA (reference sequence). V shed 6 bases and J 8 bases; nucleotides not matched to a gene: 4. CDR3 length: 13 amino acids. The receptor's source is a man between 50 and 75 years old who received an inactivated influenza vaccine. Sequenced here: CD8+ T cells sorted from PBMCs, sampled less than 25 months after vaccination. This chain joins TRBV20-1 and TRBJ2-1; 13 bases are a match to TRBD2. In DNA form, the CDR3 reads TGCAGTGCCAGGACTAGCGGGAGTTATGAGCAGTTCTTC. Its protein product is CSARTSGSYEQFF.